The present T cell receptor (beta chain) was sequenced within a study of cytomegalovirus exposure and HLA in healthy donors. TCRdb's table, derived via immunoSEQ multiplex PCR, lists solely in-frame clones and lacks some. The table lists roughly 140,000 clones, 85% to 90% of them singletons, with less than 9% in the top ten. Worth noting for this clone: The antigen remains undetermined.

Whole-study findings and limits: Researchers reported that a few CMV-associated chains were confirmed in vitro as CMV antigen-specific. Most TCR sequences were uncommon, yet certain public TCRs appeared in many donors. The authors listed 150 to 200 TCR beta chains as cytomegalovirus-associated.

Sequencing was carried out using PBMCs. This clonotype was obtained from a young man in good health and CMV-seropositive.

This CDR3 reads CASSYSSGGQPQHF. CDR3 DNA: TGTGCCAGCAGTTACTCGTCAGGGGGGCAGCCCCAGCATTTT. The rearrangement links TRBV6-6 to TRBJ1-5, with 7 bases matching TRBD1. Germline loops: CDR1 MNHNY, CDR2 SVGAGI (reference sequence). The V gene end was trimmed by 0 bases and the J gene end by 7 bases; junction bases not matched to a gene: 3. The CDR3 loop spans 14 amino acids.